Sequencing of this TCR beta chain was carried out in a study of blood T cell repertoires in COVID-19. The CDR3 is made up of 14 amino acids. The V gene's germline CDR1 is SGHTA and CDR2 FQGNSA. The table came from immunoSEQ multiplex PCR; TCRdb's copy has only in-frame clones and leaves some out. The sample carries around 200,000 clones, about nine tenths recorded once. Note on this clone: An end of the junction does not agree with germline; a read error may underlie this.

The TCR comes from a woman between 45 and 65 years old in a cohort exposed to, infected with or recovered from COVID-19 (not recorded which). Source material: PBMCs or T cells enriched from blood (not recorded which). The gene calls are TRBV7-2 and TRBJ1-2; D gene ambiguous. The chain's CDR3 is CASSLGGNGVRREF. CDR3 bases: TGTGCCAGCAGCTTAGGAGGAAACGGGGTCAGGCGGGAATTC. Full variable domain (outside the CDR3, taken from reference TRBV7-2 and TRBJ1-2): GAGVSQSPSNKVTEKGKDVELRCDPISGHTALYWYRQSLGQGLEFLIYFQGNSAPDKSGLPSDRFSAERTGGSVSTLTIQRTQQEDSAVYLCASSLGGNGVRREFGSGTRLTVV.